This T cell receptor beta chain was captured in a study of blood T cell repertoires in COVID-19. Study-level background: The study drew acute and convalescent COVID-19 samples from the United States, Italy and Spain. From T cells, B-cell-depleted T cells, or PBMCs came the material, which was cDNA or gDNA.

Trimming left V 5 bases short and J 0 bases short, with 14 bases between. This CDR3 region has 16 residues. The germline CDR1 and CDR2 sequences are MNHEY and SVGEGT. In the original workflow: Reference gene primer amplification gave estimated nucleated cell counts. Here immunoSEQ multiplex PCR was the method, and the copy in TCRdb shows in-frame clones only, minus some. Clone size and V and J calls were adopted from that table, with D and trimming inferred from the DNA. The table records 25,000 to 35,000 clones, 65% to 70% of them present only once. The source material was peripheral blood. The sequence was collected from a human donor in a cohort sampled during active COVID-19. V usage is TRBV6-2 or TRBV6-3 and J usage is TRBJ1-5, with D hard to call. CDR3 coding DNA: TGTGCCAGCAGTCTCCTGAGGGATTATAGCAATCAGCCCCAGCATTTT. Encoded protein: CASSLLRDYSNQPQHF.